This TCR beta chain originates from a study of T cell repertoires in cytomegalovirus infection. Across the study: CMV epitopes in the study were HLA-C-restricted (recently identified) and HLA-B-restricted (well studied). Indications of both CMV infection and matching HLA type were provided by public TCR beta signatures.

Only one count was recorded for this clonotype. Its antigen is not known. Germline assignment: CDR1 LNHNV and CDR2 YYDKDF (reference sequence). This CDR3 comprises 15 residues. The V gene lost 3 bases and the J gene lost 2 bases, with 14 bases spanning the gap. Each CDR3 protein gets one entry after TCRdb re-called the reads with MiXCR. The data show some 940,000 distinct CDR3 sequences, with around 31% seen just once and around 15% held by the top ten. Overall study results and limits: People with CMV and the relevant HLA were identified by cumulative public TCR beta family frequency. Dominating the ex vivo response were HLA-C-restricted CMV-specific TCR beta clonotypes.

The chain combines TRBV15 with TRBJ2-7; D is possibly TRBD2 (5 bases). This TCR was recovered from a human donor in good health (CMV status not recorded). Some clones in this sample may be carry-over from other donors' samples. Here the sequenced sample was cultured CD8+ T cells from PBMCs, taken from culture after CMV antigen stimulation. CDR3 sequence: CATSSPSSGTYEQYF. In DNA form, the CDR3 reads TGTGCCACCAGCAGCCCCTCCTCGGGAACCTACGAGCAGTACTTC. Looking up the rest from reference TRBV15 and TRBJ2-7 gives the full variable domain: DAMVIQNPRYQVTQFGKPVTLSCSQTLNHNVMYWYQQKSSQAPKLLFHYYDKDFNNEADTPDNFQSRRPNTSFCFLDIRSPGLGDTAMYLCATSSPSSGTYEQYFGPGTRLTVT.